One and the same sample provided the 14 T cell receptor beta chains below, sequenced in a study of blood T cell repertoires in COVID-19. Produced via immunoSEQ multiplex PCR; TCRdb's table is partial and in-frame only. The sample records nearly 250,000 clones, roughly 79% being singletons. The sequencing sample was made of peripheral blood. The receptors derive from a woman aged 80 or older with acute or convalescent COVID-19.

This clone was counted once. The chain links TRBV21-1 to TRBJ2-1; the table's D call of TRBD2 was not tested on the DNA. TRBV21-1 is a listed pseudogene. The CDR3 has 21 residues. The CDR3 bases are TGTGCCAGCAGCAAAGGGCCAAAGCCTACTACTCTAGCGGACTCCTACAATGAGCAGTTCTTC. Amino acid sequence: CASSKGPKPTTLADSYNEQFF.

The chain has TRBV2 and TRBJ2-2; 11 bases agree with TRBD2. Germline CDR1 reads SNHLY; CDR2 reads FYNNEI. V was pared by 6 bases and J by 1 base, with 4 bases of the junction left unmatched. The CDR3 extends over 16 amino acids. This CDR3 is CASRDLAGGNTGELFF. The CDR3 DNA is TGTGCCAGCAGAGACCTAGCGGGGGGGAACACCGGGGAGCTGTTTTTT.

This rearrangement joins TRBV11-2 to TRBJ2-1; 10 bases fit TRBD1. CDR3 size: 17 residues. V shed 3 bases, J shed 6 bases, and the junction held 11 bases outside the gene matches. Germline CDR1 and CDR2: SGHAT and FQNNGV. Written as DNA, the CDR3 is TGTGCCAGCAGCTTTTATTCCGGGACAGGGGTTGTCAATGAGCAGTTCTTC. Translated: CASSFYSGTGVVNEQFF.

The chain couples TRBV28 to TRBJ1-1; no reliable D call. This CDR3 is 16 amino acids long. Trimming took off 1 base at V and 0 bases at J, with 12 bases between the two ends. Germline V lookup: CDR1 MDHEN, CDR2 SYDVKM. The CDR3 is CASSLYSVNMNTEAFF. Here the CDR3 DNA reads TGTGCCAGCAGTTTATATTCAGTAAACATGAACACTGAAGCTTTCTTT.

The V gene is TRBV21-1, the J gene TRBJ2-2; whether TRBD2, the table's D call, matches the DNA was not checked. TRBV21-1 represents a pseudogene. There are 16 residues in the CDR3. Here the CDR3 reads CASSGTSGTNTGELFF. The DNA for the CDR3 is TGTGCCAGCAGTGGGACTAGCGGAACGAACACCGGGGAGCTGTTTTTT.

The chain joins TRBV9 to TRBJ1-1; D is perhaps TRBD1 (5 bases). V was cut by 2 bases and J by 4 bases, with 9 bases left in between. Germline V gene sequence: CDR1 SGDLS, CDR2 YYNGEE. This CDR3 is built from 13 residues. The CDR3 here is CASSVGGATEAFF. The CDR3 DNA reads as TGTGCCAGCAGCGTCGGGGGAGCCACTGAAGCTTTCTTT.

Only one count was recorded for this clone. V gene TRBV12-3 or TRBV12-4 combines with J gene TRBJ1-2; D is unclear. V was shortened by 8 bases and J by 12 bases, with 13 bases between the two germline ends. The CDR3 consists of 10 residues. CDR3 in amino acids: CASGDRSHTF. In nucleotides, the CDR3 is TGTGCCAGCGGTGACCGGAGTCACACCTTC.

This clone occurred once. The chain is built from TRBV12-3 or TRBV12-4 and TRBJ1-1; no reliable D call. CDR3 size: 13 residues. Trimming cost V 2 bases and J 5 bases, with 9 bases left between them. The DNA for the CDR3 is TGTGCCAGCAGTTTACGCAGCGGGACTGAAGCTTTCTTT. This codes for CASSLRSGTEAFF.

The CDR3 DNA follows: TGTGCCAGTAGTTTGGACAGCCCGATGGGTGAAAAACTGTTTTTT. This translates into CASSLDSPMGEKLFF. The rearrangement joins TRBV19 to TRBJ1-4; D possibly corresponds to TRBD1 (6 bases). Germline CDR1 and CDR2: LNHDA and SQIVND (reference sequence). This CDR3 region has 15 residues. V was trimmed by 5 bases and J by 7 bases, leaving 17 bases between them.

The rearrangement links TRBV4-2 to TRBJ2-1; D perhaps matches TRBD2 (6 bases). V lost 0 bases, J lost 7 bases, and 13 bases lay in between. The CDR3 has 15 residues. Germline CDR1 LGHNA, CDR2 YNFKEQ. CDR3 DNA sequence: TGTGCCAGCAGCCAAGATCGCGGGACTCAGAATGAGCAGTTCTTC. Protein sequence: CASSQDRGTQNEQFF.

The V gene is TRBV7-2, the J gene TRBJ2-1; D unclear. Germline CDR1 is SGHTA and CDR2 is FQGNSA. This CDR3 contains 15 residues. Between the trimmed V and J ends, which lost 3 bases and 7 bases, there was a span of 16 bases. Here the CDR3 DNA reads TGTGCCAGCAGCTTCCTAGGAAACCTGAGGAATGAGCAGTTCTTC. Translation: CASSFLGNLRNEQFF.

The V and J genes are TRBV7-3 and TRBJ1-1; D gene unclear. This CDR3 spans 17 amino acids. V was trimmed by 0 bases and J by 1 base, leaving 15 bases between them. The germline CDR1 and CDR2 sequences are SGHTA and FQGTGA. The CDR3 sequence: CASSLTGRHSGNTEAFF. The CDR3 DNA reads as TGTGCCAGCAGCTTAACAGGGAGGCACTCAGGGAACACTGAAGCTTTCTTT.

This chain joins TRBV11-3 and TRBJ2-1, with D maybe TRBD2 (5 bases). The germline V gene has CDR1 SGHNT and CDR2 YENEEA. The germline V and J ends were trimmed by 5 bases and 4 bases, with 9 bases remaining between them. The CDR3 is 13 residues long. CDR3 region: CASSLSEYNEQFF. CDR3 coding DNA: TGTGCCAGCAGCCTTAGCGAGTACAATGAGCAGTTCTTC.

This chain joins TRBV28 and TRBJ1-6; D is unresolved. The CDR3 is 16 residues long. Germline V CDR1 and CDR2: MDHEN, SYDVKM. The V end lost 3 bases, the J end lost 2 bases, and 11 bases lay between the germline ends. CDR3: CASSFSSVAYNSPLHF. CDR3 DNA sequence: TGTGCCAGCAGTTTTTCTTCGGTCGCCTATAATTCACCCCTCCACTTT. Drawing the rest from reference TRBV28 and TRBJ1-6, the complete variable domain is DVKVTQSSRYLVKRTGEKVFLECVQDMDHENMFWYRQDPGLGLRLIYFSYDVKMKEKGDIPEGYSVSREKKERFSLILESASTNQTSMYLCASSFSSVAYNSPLHFGNGTRLTVT.